This T cell receptor beta chain was documented in a study of lymphopenia after photon versus proton radiotherapy. Clones were sequenced by immunoSEQ multiplex PCR, and TCRdb holds only the in-frame ones, with some missing. The sample records about 160,000 clones, approximately 90% being singletons. CDR1 and CDR2 from the germline V gene are SGHVS and FNYEAQ. V was pared by 5 bases and J by 5 bases, with 13 bases between. This CDR3 spans 14 amino acids. The chain is built from TRBV7-6 and TRBJ2-1, with D perhaps being TRBD1 or TRBD2 (5 bases each). The material was peripheral blood, obtained from a patient treated with photon-based radiotherapy. The sequence came from a man between 50 and 59 years old with gastric cancer. CDR3 DNA sequence: TGTGCCAGCAGCGAAGGGACCGCTGACAATGAGCAGTTCTTC. Translating it yields CASSEGTADNEQFF.